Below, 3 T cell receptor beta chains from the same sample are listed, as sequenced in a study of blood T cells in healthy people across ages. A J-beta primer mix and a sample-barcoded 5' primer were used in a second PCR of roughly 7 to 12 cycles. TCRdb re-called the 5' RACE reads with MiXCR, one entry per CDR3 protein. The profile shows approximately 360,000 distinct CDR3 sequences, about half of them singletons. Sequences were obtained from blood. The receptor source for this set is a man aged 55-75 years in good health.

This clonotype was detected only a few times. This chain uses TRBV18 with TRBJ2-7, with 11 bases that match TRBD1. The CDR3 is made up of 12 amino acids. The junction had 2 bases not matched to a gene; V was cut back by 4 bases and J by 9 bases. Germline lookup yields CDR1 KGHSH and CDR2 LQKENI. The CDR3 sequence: CASSRTGGGQYF. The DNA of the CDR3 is TGTGCCAGCTCACGGACAGGGGGCGGGCAGTACTTC.

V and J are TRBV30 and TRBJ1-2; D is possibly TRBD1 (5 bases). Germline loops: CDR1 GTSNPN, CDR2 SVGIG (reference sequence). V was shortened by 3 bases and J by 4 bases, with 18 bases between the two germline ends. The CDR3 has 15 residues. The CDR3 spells CAWRILGRAGYGYTF. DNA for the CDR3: TGTGCCTGGAGAATATTAGGCAGGGCGGGCTATGGCTACACCTTC. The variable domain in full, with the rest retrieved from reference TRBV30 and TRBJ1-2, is SQTIHQWPATLVQPVGSPLSLECTVEGTSNPNLYWYRQAAGRGLQLLFYSVGIGQISSEVPQNLSASRPQDRQFILSSKKLLLSDSGFYLCAWRILGRAGYGYTFGSGTRLTVV.

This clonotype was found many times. CDR3 sequence (DNA): TGTGCCAGCAGTTACACCCCCCTCTCCTACGAGCAGTACTTC. Translated: CASSYTPLSYEQYF. The J gene is TRBJ2-7, the V gene TRBV6-5; D uncertain. V was clipped by 2 bases and J by 0 bases, with 8 bases between them. The CDR3 is 14 residues long. In germline, CDR1 is MNHEY, CDR2 SVGAGI.